The entry that follows covers one T cell receptor beta chain sequence. The antigen is unknown. The data stem from a study of T cell responses to AZD1222 COVID-19 vaccine. Notes on the study in general: It should be noted that donors were predominantly white British and more often female, and clonal diversity was possibly underestimated.

TCRdb keeps only in-frame clones here, not all; method: immunoSEQ multiplex PCR. This sample has over 100,000 clones, with approximately 86% found just once. Looked up from germline, CDR1 is SGHVS and CDR2 is FQNEAQ. Trimming took 6 bases from V and 2 from J, leaving 16 bases between them. The CDR3 sequence is 15 residues long. The sample consisted of peripheral blood, taken 28 days after the second dose of the MenACWY control vaccine. The clonotype originates from an adult who received the MenACWY meningococcal vaccine as a control. This rearrangement joins TRBV7-8 to TRBJ2-5; D gene uncertain. The CDR3 loop reads CASRQRPVGQETQYF. As DNA, the CDR3 is TGTGCCAGCAGACAACGGCCCGTAGGACAAGAGACCCAGTACTTC. Supplemented by reference TRBV7-8 and TRBJ2-5, the full variable domain reads GAGVSQSPRYKVAKRGQDVALRCDPISGHVSLFWYQQALGQGPEFLTYFQNEAQLDKSGLPSDRFFAERPEGSVSTLKIQRTQQEDSAVYLCASRQRPVGQETQYFGPGTRLLVL.